One and the same sample provided the 24 T cell receptor beta chains below, sequenced in a study of cytomegalovirus exposure and HLA in healthy donors. The PCR contained 60 Vbeta and 13 Jbeta primers. The data were produced by immunoSEQ multiplex PCR, yet TCRdb's version contains in-frame clones alone and is incomplete. The table records 65,000 to 90,000 clones, 86% of them present only once. The specimen sequenced was PBMCs. The receptors here all came from a woman under 40 in good health and CMV-seronegative.

DNA for the CDR3: TGTGCCAGTAGTATTGGGCCCCAAAGCAGGGGCAATCAGCCCCAGCATTTT. Translating it yields CASSIGPQSRGNQPQHF. This rearrangement joins TRBV19 to TRBJ1-5; TRBD1 might be the D (5 bases). V was shortened by 3 bases and J by 2 bases, with 17 bases between the two germline ends. The CDR3 extends over 17 amino acids. The germline V gene has CDR1 LNHDA and CDR2 SQIVND (reference sequence).

This clone was counted once. The gene calls are TRBV5-1 and TRBJ2-3; TRBD2 agrees at 8 bases. J gave up 0 bases and V 5 bases, and 8 bases lay outside the gene matches. Germline lookup yields CDR1 SGHRS and CDR2 YFSETQ. The CDR3 consists of 16 residues. The CDR3 reads CASRSILADSTDTQYF. The CDR3 DNA is TGCGCCAGCAGAAGTATACTAGCGGATAGCACAGATACGCAGTATTTT.

The chain is built from TRBV11-2 and TRBJ2-7; TRBD1 is a possible D gene (6 bases). Germline CDR1 is SGHAT and CDR2 is FQNNGV. This CDR3 has 15 residues. The V gene lost 0 bases and the J gene lost 2 bases, with 11 bases spanning the gap. CDR3: CASSLEGGSTYEQYF. In DNA form, the CDR3 reads TGTGCCAGCAGCTTAGAAGGGGGTTCGACCTACGAGCAGTACTTC.

This clone was observed once. The rearrangement joins TRBV6-6 to TRBJ1-5, with 7 positions matching TRBD1. Germline assignment: CDR1 MNHNY and CDR2 SVGAGI (reference sequence). The ends lost 6 bases at V and 3 bases at J; junction bases unmatched: 5. The CDR3 spans 14 residues. The CDR3 DNA reads TGTGCCAGCAGCCCCGACAGGGACAATCAGCCCCAGCATTTT. Amino acids: CASSPDRDNQPQHF.

The table lists this clone with a count of one. V usage is TRBV5-1 and J usage is TRBJ2-5, with 7 bases lining up with TRBD2. With V trimmed by 2 bases and J by 1 base, 8 bases remained unmatched. The CDR3 is 16 residues long. Germline V gives CDR1 SGHRS, CDR2 YFSETQ. CDR3: CASSFGTSDFQETQYF. DNA for the CDR3: TGCGCCAGCAGCTTCGGTACTAGCGATTTCCAAGAGACCCAGTACTTC.

With regard to this clone: Different DNA sequences within this sample yield the same CDR3. This rearrangement joins TRBV7-6 to TRBJ1-1, with a tentative D call TRBD1 (5 bases). Trimming cost V 0 bases and J 0 bases, with 5 bases left between them. This CDR3 is 14 amino acids long. The germline CDR1 and CDR2 sequences are SGHVS and FNYEAQ. CDR3 nucleotide sequence: TGTGCCAGCAGCTTAGCAGGGGTGAACACTGAAGCTTTCTTT. Protein product: CASSLAGVNTEAFF.

The rearrangement links TRBV2 to TRBJ2-1; D is possibly TRBD2 (6 bases). V dropped 7 bases and J dropped 4 bases, with 11 bases sitting between them. CDR3 length: 13 residues. Per germline, CDR1 SNHLY and CDR2 FYNNEI. In DNA, the CDR3 is TGTGCCAGCAACACTAGCCCATACAATGAGCAGTTCTTC. Translating gives CASNTSPYNEQFF.

This chain uses TRBV7-3 with TRBJ2-5; weak D call: TRBD2 (5 bases). CDR1 SGHTA and CDR2 FQGTGA come from the germline V gene. Trimming took 5 bases from V and 2 from J, leaving 9 bases between them. The CDR3 has 13 residues. The CDR3 reads CASSAGSQETQYF. The CDR3 DNA reads TGTGCCAGCAGCGCGGGCAGTCAAGAGACCCAGTACTTC.

The gene calls are TRBV9 and TRBJ1-2; 7 bases are a match to TRBD1. CDR3 length equals 16 residues. CDR1 SGDLS and CDR2 YYNGEE come from the germline V gene. With 0 bases clipped from V and 3 bases from J, the junction kept 8 bases outside the gene matches. The CDR3 bases are TGTGCCAGCAGCGTAGGGCACAGGGGTATAGACTATGGCTACACCTTC. Amino acid sequence: CASSVGHRGIDYGYTF.

The chain uses TRBV2 and TRBJ1-3, with no clear D. The CDR3 extends over 15 amino acids. Trimming removed 6 bases from V and 1 base from J, with 13 bases in between. In germline, CDR1 is SNHLY, CDR2 FYNNEI. CDR3 protein: CASRRILSSGNTIYF. CDR3 coding DNA: TGTGCCAGCAGGAGGATTCTGAGTTCTGGAAACACCATATATTTT.

The rearrangement uses TRBV2 and TRBJ2-7, with 9 bases that match TRBD2. The CDR3 has 15 residues. V lost 4 bases and J lost 6; bases outside the gene matches: 10. Germline-derived CDR1 and CDR2 are SNHLY and FYNNEI. The DNA for the CDR3 is TGTGCCAGCAGTGTCGGTAGCGGGAGTTGGGTCGAGCAGTACTTC. Encoded protein: CASSVGSGSWVEQYF. Complete variable domain (other parts from reference TRBV2 and TRBJ2-7): EPEVTQTPSHQVTQMGQEVILRCVPISNHLYFYWYRQILGQKVEFLVSFYNNEISEKSEIFDDQFSVERPDGSNFTLKIRSTKLEDSAMYFCASSVGSGSWVEQYFGPGTRLTVT.

This clone was recorded once. This chain connects TRBV15 to TRBJ2-3; TRBD2 agrees at 11 bases. Trimming removed 0 bases from V and 1 base from J; junction bases left unmatched: 6. CDR3 length: 18 amino acids. From germline, CDR1 is LNHNV and CDR2 YYDKDF (reference sequence). This chain's CDR3 is CATSRDRTSGQRTDTQYF. The CDR3 coding sequence is TGTGCCACCAGCAGAGATAGGACTAGCGGGCAACGCACAGATACGCAGTATTTT.

The chain carries TRBV7-2 and TRBJ1-1, with D hard to call. Germline V gene lookup returns CDR1 SGHTA and CDR2 FQGNSA. V gave up 5 bases and J gave up 5 bases, with 18 bases separating them. This CDR3 is built from 15 residues. The DNA for the CDR3 is TGTGCCAGCAGCCTCTGGGGAGGGTTGGATACTGAAGCTTTCTTT. Translated: CASSLWGGLDTEAFF.

The rearrangement links TRBV6-1 to TRBJ1-1; 8 positions agree with TRBD1. With V trimmed by 4 bases and J by 10 bases, 5 bases remained unmatched. The CDR3 loop spans 12 amino acids. Germline V gene lookup returns CDR1 MNHNS and CDR2 SASEGT. CDR3 nucleotides: TGTGCCAGCAGTGCTCGGACAGGGCCAGCTTTCTTT. Amino acids: CASSARTGPAFF.

The J gene is TRBJ2-1, the V gene TRBV4-3; 9 bases fit TRBD2. CDR1 is LGHNA and CDR2 is YSLEER in the germline V gene. Unmatched junction bases numbered 7, after V lost 1 base and J lost 9 bases. This CDR3 region has 15 residues. CDR3: CASSQVWRGGAEQFF. The CDR3 nucleotides are TGCGCCAGCAGCCAAGTGTGGCGGGGGGGGGCTGAGCAGTTCTTC.

The CDR3: CASSSTGRTYEQYF. The CDR3 coding sequence is TGCGCCAGCAGCTCCACAGGCAGAACCTACGAGCAGTACTTC. V and J are TRBV5-1 and TRBJ2-7, with D possibly being TRBD1 (5 bases). The germline gives CDR1 SGHRS, CDR2 YFSETQ. The V end was cut by 3 bases, the J end by 2 bases, with 12 bases between. CDR3 size: 14 residues. Full variable domain (rest looked up from reference TRBV5-1 and TRBJ2-7): KAGVTQTPRYLIKTRGQQVTLSCSPISGHRSVSWYQQTPGQGLQFLFEYFSETQRNKGNFPGRFSGRQFSNSRSEMNVSTLELGDSALYLCASSSTGRTYEQYFGPGTRLTVT.

The chain employs TRBV19 and TRBJ1-1, with TRBD1 as a possible D gene (5 bases). Germline CDR1 is LNHDA and CDR2 is SQIVND (reference sequence). CDR3 size: 10 residues. Trimming took off 5 bases at V and 8 bases at J, with 6 bases between the two ends. The CDR3 DNA is TGTGCCAGTAGTCACAGGGAAGCTTTCTTT. Translating gives CASSHREAFF.

This clone was seen a single time. The chain carries TRBV5-1 and TRBJ2-6; D is unresolved. Looked up from germline, CDR1 is SGHRS and CDR2 is YFSETQ. This CDR3 spans 15 amino acids. V lost 2 bases, J lost 0 bases, and 6 bases lay in between. CDR3: CASSFFGSGANVLTF. The CDR3 nucleotides are TGCGCCAGCAGCTTTTTCGGCTCTGGGGCCAACGTCCTGACTTTC.

The chain employs TRBV7-2 and TRBJ2-3; TRBD1 might be the D (5 bases). The germline gives CDR1 SGHTA, CDR2 FQGNSA. This CDR3 region has 15 residues. Trimming took 3 bases from V and 1 from J, leaving 11 bases between them. The CDR3 nucleotides are TGTGCCAGCAGCTTTACAGGTACCCGCACAGATACGCAGTATTTT. This translates into CASSFTGTRTDTQYF.

This clone was detected only a few times. This chain uses TRBV28 with TRBJ2-7; 9 bases are shared with TRBD1. V trimming: 6 bases; J trimming: 2 bases; junction bases outside the gene matches: 8. This CDR3 is built from 15 residues. Germline V lookup: CDR1 MDHEN, CDR2 SYDVKM. CDR3 amino acids: CASRSSTGGAYEQYF. CDR3 in DNA: TGTGCCAGCAGATCCTCGACAGGGGGTGCCTACGAGCAGTACTTC.

This rearrangement joins TRBV19 to TRBJ1-1; D remains unclear. The V end lost 4 bases, the J end lost 3 bases, and 6 bases lay between the germline ends. Germline CDR1 LNHDA, CDR2 SQIVND (reference sequence). The CDR3 is made up of 12 amino acids. The chain's CDR3 is CASSTRDTEAFF. The CDR3 nucleotides read TGTGCCAGTAGTACCCGGGACACTGAAGCTTTCTTT. Supplemented by reference TRBV19 and TRBJ1-1, the full variable domain reads DGGITQSPKYLFRKEGQNVTLSCEQNLNHDAMYWYRQDPGQGLRLIYYSQIVNDFQKGDIAEGYSVSREKKESFPLTVTSAQKNPTAFYLCASSTRDTEAFFGQGTRLTVV.

V is TRBV19 and J is TRBJ1-2, with 8 bases aligning to TRBD1. The length of the CDR3 is 19 residues. Germline loops: CDR1 LNHDA, CDR2 SQIVND (reference sequence). V shed 0 bases, J shed 2 bases, and the junction held 14 bases outside the gene matches. CDR3 residues: CASSIDPQGGHSQNYGYTF. The CDR3 coding sequence is TGTGCCAGTAGTATAGATCCACAGGGGGGCCATTCTCAGAACTATGGCTACACCTTC. Full variable domain (missing parts from reference TRBV19 and TRBJ1-2): DGGITQSPKYLFRKEGQNVTLSCEQNLNHDAMYWYRQDPGQGLRLIYYSQIVNDFQKGDIAEGYSVSREKKESFPLTVTSAQKNPTAFYLCASSIDPQGGHSQNYGYTFGSGTRLTVV.

This chain links TRBV9 with TRBJ2-7; 10 bases fit TRBD1. The J segment lost 2 bases and the V segment lost 0 bases, leaving 2 bases of the junction unmatched. The CDR3 is 15 residues long. Germline-derived CDR1 and CDR2 are SGDLS and YYNGEE. CDR3 coding DNA: TGTGCCAGCAGCGTAGGCGGACAGGGGGCCTACGAGCAGTACTTC. Protein product: CASSVGGQGAYEQYF.

The rearrangement uses TRBV19 and TRBJ2-3, with TRBD2 identical over 11 bases. The CDR3 spans 16 residues. Trimming at V came to 4 bases and at J to 5 bases, leaving 8 bases not matched to a gene. Germline values: CDR1 LNHDA, CDR2 SQIVND (reference sequence). In DNA, the CDR3 is TGTGCCAGTAGTAATAAACTAGCGGGAGCCCGAGATACGCAGTATTTT. Its translation is CASSNKLAGARDTQYF.